The subject of this entry is one TCR beta chain. The data stem from a study of blood T cell repertoires in COVID-19. Looking at the study overall: COVID-19 samples, acute and convalescent, were from the United States, Italy and Spain. The cDNA or gDNA used as material had been derived from T cells, B-cell-depleted T cells, or PBMCs.

V lost 2 bases, J lost 2 bases, and 5 bases stayed unmatched. The CDR3 totals 15 residues. Germline assignment: CDR1 MDHEN and CDR2 SYDVKM. Original handling: From reference gene primer amplification, estimates of nucleated cell counts were derived. Sequencing used immunoSEQ multiplex PCR; TCRdb keeps in-frame clones, though not all of them. The V and J calls and clone size were taken over from that table, and D and trimming were inferred from the DNA. The repertoire holds approximately 120,000 clones, around 78% seen once, with 18% in the top ten. Sequencing was done on a sample of peripheral blood. The receptor was isolated from a woman in her fifties or sixties with acute or convalescent COVID-19. The chain combines TRBV28 with TRBJ2-5; 7 bases line up with TRBD2. This CDR3 reads CASSLDQRGQETQYF. CDR3 DNA: TGTGCCAGCAGTTTAGACCAGCGGGGTCAAGAGACCCAGTACTTC.